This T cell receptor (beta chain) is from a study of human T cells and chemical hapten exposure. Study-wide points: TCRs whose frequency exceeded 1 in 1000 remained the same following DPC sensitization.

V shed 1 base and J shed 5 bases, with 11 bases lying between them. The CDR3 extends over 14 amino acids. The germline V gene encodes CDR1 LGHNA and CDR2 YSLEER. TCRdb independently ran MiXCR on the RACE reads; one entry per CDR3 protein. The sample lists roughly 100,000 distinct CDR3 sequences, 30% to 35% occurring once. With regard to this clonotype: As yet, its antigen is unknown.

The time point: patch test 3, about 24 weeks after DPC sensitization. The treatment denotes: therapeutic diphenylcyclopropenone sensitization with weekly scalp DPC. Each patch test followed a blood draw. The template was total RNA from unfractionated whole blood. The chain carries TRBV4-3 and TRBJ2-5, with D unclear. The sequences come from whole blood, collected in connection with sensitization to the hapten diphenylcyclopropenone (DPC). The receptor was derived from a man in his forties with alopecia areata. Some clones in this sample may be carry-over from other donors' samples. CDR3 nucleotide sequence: TGCGCCAGCAGCCAAGTCGATGGAGCGGAGACCCAGTACTTC. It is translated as CASSQVDGAETQYF.